These 21 T cell receptor beta chains share one sample of origin, sequenced in a study of shared clonotypes between healthy human individuals. Libraries were prepared by immunoSEQ multiplex PCR; TCRdb keeps only in-frame clonotypes and omits some of them. The sample lists about 480,000 clones; approximately 79% were seen once. Sequencing used PBMCs. The source is a woman aged 40 to 49 in good health. Some clones in this sample may be carry-over from other donors' samples.

This clone was observed a single time. The genes are TRBV27 and TRBJ2-7; TRBD2 aligns across 8 bases. V dropped 5 bases and J dropped 4; count of bases not matched to a gene: 7. In germline, CDR1 is MNHEY, CDR2 SMNVEV (reference sequence). This CDR3 is built from 14 residues. CDR3 in amino acids: CASSVREGRYEQYF. For the CDR3, the DNA is TGTGCCAGCAGTGTCCGGGAGGGGCGTTACGAGCAGTACTTC.

This chain uses TRBV4-3 with TRBJ2-5; D is perhaps TRBD2 (6 bases). The CDR3 covers 15 residues. Trimming shortened V by 0 bases and J by 4 bases, and 12 bases separated the two germline ends. Germline CDR1 and CDR2: LGHNA and YSLEER. This CDR3 reads CASSQEVLGGETQYF. The CDR3 nucleotides are TGCGCCAGCAGCCAAGAGGTGTTGGGGGGAGAGACCCAGTACTTC.

Here the CDR3 reads CASSLLGQRNTEAFF. CDR3 nucleotide sequence: TGTGCCAGCAGTTTATTGGGACAGAGGAACACTGAAGCTTTCTTT. The chain employs TRBV27 and TRBJ1-1; 7 nucleotides match TRBD1. V shed 1 base and J 1 base; nucleotides not matched to a gene: 3. This CDR3 has 15 residues. Per the germline V gene, CDR1 is MNHEY and CDR2 is SMNVEV (reference sequence).

The rearrangement joins TRBV5-1 to TRBJ1-1; D gene uncertain. The CDR3 extends over 14 amino acids. Germline V lookup: CDR1 SGHRS, CDR2 YFSETQ. Trimming removed 6 bases from V and 0 bases from J, with 12 bases in between. CDR3 sequence: CASKDPGMNTEAFF. The CDR3 nucleotides are TGCGCCAGCAAAGATCCAGGTATGAACACTGAAGCTTTCTTT.

The chain links TRBV27 to TRBJ1-6, with 10 bases aligning to TRBD1. The CDR3 totals 16 residues. Per the germline V gene, CDR1 is MNHEY and CDR2 is SMNVEV (reference sequence). After removal of 3 bases from V and 8 bases from J, the junction contained 7 bases not matched to a gene. The CDR3 region is CASSLTGGAAYSPLHF. CDR3 nucleotide sequence: TGTGCCAGCAGTTTGACAGGGGGCGCGGCATATTCACCCCTCCACTTT.

The chain has TRBV28 and TRBJ2-5; 12 positions match TRBD1. CDR3 length equals 16 residues. Per germline, CDR1 MDHEN and CDR2 SYDVKM. V shed 0 bases, J shed 5 bases, and the junction held 4 bases outside the gene matches. The CDR3 protein is CASSLWGDRGRETQYF. The CDR3 region has the DNA TGTGCCAGCAGTTTATGGGGGGACAGGGGGCGGGAGACCCAGTACTTC.

The chain uses TRBV11-2 and TRBJ1-3; D not resolved. CDR1 is SGHAT and CDR2 is FQNNGV in the germline V gene. The ends were cut back, 1 base at V and 0 bases at J, with 10 bases in the middle. The length of the CDR3 is 16 residues. This CDR3 is CASSLGFWDSGNTIYF. DNA for the CDR3: TGTGCCAGCAGCTTAGGTTTTTGGGACTCTGGAAACACCATATATTTT.

This sequence joins TRBV2 and TRBJ2-3, with TRBD2 matching over 9 bases. CDR3 size: 17 residues. Per germline, CDR1 SNHLY and CDR2 FYNNEI. V shed 0 bases and J 5 bases; nucleotides not matched to a gene: 9. CDR3 loop: CASSEALLAGPQDTQYF. CDR3 sequence (DNA): TGTGCCAGCAGTGAAGCGCTGCTAGCGGGACCCCAAGATACGCAGTATTTT.

CDR3: CASSPRTSGRAGELFF. In nucleotides, the CDR3 is TGTGCCAGCAGCCCAAGGACTAGCGGGAGGGCCGGGGAGCTGTTTTTT. The chain employs TRBV5-4 and TRBJ2-2, with 15 bases that match TRBD2. This CDR3 is 16 amino acids long. V lost 4 bases to trimming and J lost 6 bases; unmatched junction nucleotides: 4. Germline-derived CDR1 and CDR2 are SGHNT and YYREEE (reference sequence).

The rearrangement joins TRBV28 to TRBJ2-1, with TRBD2 identical over 16 bases. Germline assignment: CDR1 MDHEN and CDR2 SYDVKM. The CDR3 covers 18 residues. The J segment lost 0 bases and the V segment lost 5 bases, leaving 4 bases of the junction unmatched. The CDR3 here is CASSPGLAGGPSYNEQFF. As DNA, the CDR3 is TGTGCCAGCAGTCCGGGACTAGCGGGAGGGCCCTCCTACAATGAGCAGTTCTTC.

V is TRBV18 and J is TRBJ2-1; 10 bases are a match to TRBD2. Trimming cost V 4 bases and J 1 base; bases outside gene matches: 10. CDR3 length: 18 amino acids. Germline V CDR1 and CDR2: KGHSH, LQKENI. The CDR3 DNA follows: TGTGCCAGCTCACTTTCCTATAGCGGGAGGTCTTCCTACAATGAGCAGTTCTTC. Protein: CASSLSYSGRSSYNEQFF.

This clone was detected once. The chain links TRBV25-1 to TRBJ1-4; TRBD1 matches 11 bases. The CDR3 loop spans 16 amino acids. The trim removed 5 bases at V and 8 bases at J, leaving 10 bases unmatched. Germline CDR1 is MGHDK and CDR2 is SYGVNS. In DNA, the CDR3 is TGTGCCAGCAGTAAACTGAGGACAGGGGGCGGGGAAAAACTGTTTTTT. Translation gives CASSKLRTGGGEKLFF.

The count of this clone is one. V and J are TRBV6-1 and TRBJ1-1, with unresolved D. The V end lost 5 bases, the J end lost 2 bases, and 9 bases lay between the germline ends. Per germline, CDR1 MNHNS and CDR2 SASEGT. This CDR3 is 13 amino acids long. This CDR3 is CASSKGLNTEAFF. In DNA form, the CDR3 reads TGTGCCAGCAGTAAAGGCTTAAACACTGAAGCTTTCTTT.

This chain links TRBV11-2 with TRBJ1-4; D ambiguous. V lost 1 base and J 14 bases, leaving 11 bases between the germline ends. CDR3 length equals 12 residues. In germline, CDR1 is SGHAT, CDR2 FQNNGV. The CDR3 bases are TGTGCCAGCAGCTTAGCACCTGGCGGGCTGTTTTTT. Protein sequence: CASSLAPGGLFF. The complete variable domain, with remaining parts taken from reference TRBV11-2 and TRBJ1-4, reads EAGVAQSPRYKIIEKRQSVAFWCNPISGHATLYWYQQILGQGPKLLIQFQNNGVVDDSQLPKDRFSAERLKGVDSTLKIQPAKLEDSAVYLCASSLAPGGLFFGSGTQLSVL.

CDR3 region: CASSLRTGVGQPQHF. CDR3 coding DNA: TGTGCCAGCAGTTTACGAACAGGGGTGGGTCAGCCCCAGCATTTT. The rearrangement uses TRBV27 and TRBJ1-5, with TRBD1 matching over 7 bases. The CDR3 extends over 15 amino acids. Per the germline V gene, CDR1 is MNHEY and CDR2 is SMNVEV (reference sequence). V shed 2 bases, J shed 6 bases, and the junction held 7 bases outside the gene matches.

V and J are TRBV11-2 and TRBJ1-5; no reliable D call. The germline V and J ends were trimmed by 2 bases and 0 bases, with 17 bases remaining between them. Germline values: CDR1 SGHAT, CDR2 FQNNGV. There are 18 residues in the CDR3. The CDR3 region is CASSLIRESIYSNQPQHF. Written as DNA, the CDR3 is TGTGCCAGCAGCTTAATCCGGGAGTCGATTTATAGCAATCAGCCCCAGCATTTT.

This clone was seen once. The chain carries TRBV29-1 and TRBJ2-7; 7 positions agree with TRBD1. Germline V lookup: CDR1 SQVTM, CDR2 ANQGSEA. This CDR3 contains 12 residues. V gave up 6 bases and J gave up 6 bases; unmatched junction bases: 8. CDR3 in amino acids: CSVATGTAEQYF. In DNA form, the CDR3 reads TGCAGCGTAGCCACTGGGACAGCCGAGCAGTACTTC.

This clone was found once. The CDR3 bases are TGTGCCAGCAGCTTACAACTAGCGGTGGGCACAGATACGCAGTATTTT. Amino acid sequence: CASSLQLAVGTDTQYF. The V call is TRBV11-2, the J call TRBJ2-3; 8 bases map to TRBD2. CDR1 SGHAT and CDR2 FQNNGV come from the germline V gene. CDR3 length equals 16 residues. J gave up 1 base and V 2 bases, and 5 bases lay outside the gene matches.

The J gene is TRBJ1-1, the V gene TRBV4-1, with D perhaps TRBD1 (6 bases). The germline V gene encodes CDR1 MGHRA and CDR2 YSYEKL. The length of the CDR3 is 16 residues. Trimming took off 2 bases at V and 2 bases at J, with 15 bases between the two ends. In DNA, the CDR3 is TGCGCCAGCAGCCAACGCCGACAGGCTCGCAACACTGAAGCTTTCTTT. It specifies CASSQRRQARNTEAFF.

This clone turned up a few times. The chain employs TRBV5-1 and TRBJ2-3; 9 bases align to TRBD1. This CDR3 has 15 residues. The V gene end was trimmed by 0 bases and the J gene end by 1 base; junction bases not matched to a gene: 0. From germline, CDR1 is SGHRS and CDR2 YFSETQ. DNA of the CDR3: TGCGCCAGCAGCTTGGGGACAGGGGGCACAGATACGCAGTATTTT. Translation: CASSLGTGGTDTQYF.

CDR3 loop: CASSLGRLFRYNEQFF. The CDR3 coding sequence is TGTGCCAGCAGCTTAGGGAGACTATTTCGGTACAATGAGCAGTTCTTC. The chain recombines TRBV7-9 with TRBJ2-1; D is possibly TRBD2 (5 bases). With 1 base removed from V and 4 bases from J, the gap between germline ends came to 14 bases. Germline V gives CDR1 SEHNR, CDR2 FQNEAQ (reference sequence). The CDR3 spans 16 residues.